This T cell receptor (beta chain) was recorded in a study of T-cell memory formation after mild COVID-19. Study-wide points: Second-wave clones reaching peak frequency on day 37 lacked confirmed SARS-CoV-2 specificity. Detection of some responders pre-infection suggested pre-existing cross-reactive memory T cells participated. Clones contracting over day 15 to 85 were CD4/CD8 balanced, with later expanders leaning CD4+.

After 5'RACE with constant-segment primers, TCR alpha and TCR beta cDNA libraries carrying sample barcodes and UMIs were obtained. From the 5' RACE reads, TCRdb called clonotypes with MiXCR, one entry per CDR3 protein. This table holds around 530,000 distinct CDR3 sequences, about a fifth found once. Germline loops: CDR1 MNHEY, CDR2 SMNVEV (reference sequence). Trimming left V 7 bases short and J 4 bases short, with 8 bases between. CDR3 size: 12 residues. This clonotype was seen only a few times. Its antigen is undetermined. This chain uses TRBV27 with TRBJ1-5; no firm D call. This TCR came from an adult woman who had mild COVID-19 (a few samples of this study predate the infection). Cell type and time point are not known. Sequences were obtained from PBMCs or a T cell subset sorted from them (not recorded which). This CDR3 is CASTLRNQPQHF. CDR3 bases: TGTGCCAGCACCCTTCGGAATCAGCCCCAGCATTTT.